Described below is a single T cell receptor (beta chain) sequence and its context. Germline V gene lookup returns CDR1 SGHTA and CDR2 FQGTGA. This CDR3 region has 15 residues. J gave up 4 bases and V 2 bases, and 5 bases lay outside the gene matches. The data originate from a study of blood T cell repertoires in COVID-19. Study overall: Italy, Spain and the United States were the sources of the convalescent and acute COVID-19 samples. Sources were T cells, B-cell-depleted T cells, or PBMCs; the material itself was cDNA or gDNA.

How the authors handled the data: Estimated nucleated cell counts came from reference gene primer amplification. Sequencing was performed with immunoSEQ multiplex PCR; in TCRdb, only in-frame clones are kept and a portion is missing. V and J calls and clone size are as listed in that table; D and trimming were resolved from the DNA. The sample records roughly 20,000 clones, around 86% being singletons. The sequenced material came from peripheral blood. The gene calls are TRBV7-3 and TRBJ1-2, with 9 nucleotides matching TRBD1. This receptor was identified in a human donor with active COVID-19. The donor label of this sample is uncertain. The CDR3 region is CASSLWPGQGYGYTF. In DNA form, the CDR3 reads TGTGCCAGCAGCTTATGGCCGGGACAGGGCTATGGCTACACCTTC.